This T cell receptor beta chain was recorded in a study of blood T cells in healthy people across ages. A J-beta primer mix and a sample-barcoded 5' primer were used in a second PCR of roughly 7 to 12 cycles. A single record per CDR3 protein comes from TCRdb applying MiXCR to the 5' RACE reads. The profile shows around 1,700,000 distinct CDR3 sequences, 28% of them singletons. CDR1 is SGHVS and CDR2 is FQNEAQ in the germline V gene. The CDR3 length is 14 residues. Trimming pared 7 bases from V and 1 base from J, leaving 14 bases between. Points on this clonotype: A single base separates this from a much larger clone, so it may be a read error.

The sequenced sample was blood. This rearrangement joins TRBV7-8 to TRBJ2-7; D remains unclear. This TCR came from a woman in her 30s in good health. Here the CDR3 reads CASNRLPTSYEQYF. In DNA, the CDR3 is TGTGCCAGCAACCGCCTCCCTACGTCCTACGAGCAGTACTTC.